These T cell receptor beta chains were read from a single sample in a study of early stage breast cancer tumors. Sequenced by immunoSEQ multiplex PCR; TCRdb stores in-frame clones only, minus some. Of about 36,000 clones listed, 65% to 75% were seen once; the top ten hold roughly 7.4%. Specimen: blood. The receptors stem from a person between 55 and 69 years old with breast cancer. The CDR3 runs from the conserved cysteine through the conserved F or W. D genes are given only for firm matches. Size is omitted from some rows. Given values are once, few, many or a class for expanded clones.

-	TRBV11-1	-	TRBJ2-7	CASSLAALWDNAYEQYF	TGTGCCAGCAGCTTAGCCGCGTTATGGGACAATGCCTACGAGCAGTACTTC
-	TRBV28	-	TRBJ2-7	CASGTHSSYEQYF	TGTGCCAGCGGGACGCATAGCTCCTACGAGCAGTACTTC
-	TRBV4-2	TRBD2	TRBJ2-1	CASSQATSGGNEQFF	TGTGCCAGCAGCCAAGCCACTAGCGGGGGCAATGAGCAGTTCTTC
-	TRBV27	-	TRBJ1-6	CASSPGLTSSYNSPLHF	TGTGCCAGCTCACCGGGACTCACGAGCTCCTATAATTCACCCCTCCACTTT
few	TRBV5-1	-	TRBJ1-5	CASSSGRNNQPQHF	TGCGCCAGCAGCTCTGGACGAAACAATCAGCCCCAGCATTTT
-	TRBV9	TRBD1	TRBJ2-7	CASSPRPGQGAHEQYF	TGTGCCAGCAGCCCCCGGCCCGGACAGGGGGCCCACGAGCAGTACTTC
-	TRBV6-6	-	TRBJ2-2	CASSYYRNTGELFF	TGTGCCAGCAGTTACTACAGGAACACCGGGGAGCTGTTTTTT
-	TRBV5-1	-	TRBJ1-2	CASSPEGGLYGYTF	TGCGCCAGCAGCCCCGAGGGGGGCCTCTATGGCTACACCTTC
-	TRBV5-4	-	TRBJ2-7	CASSLVTERESDEQYF	TGTGCCAGCAGCTTGGTGACGGAACGGGAGTCGGACGAGCAGTACTTC
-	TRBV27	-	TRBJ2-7	CASSPPGAGEQYF	TGTGCCAGCAGCCCCCCCGGGGCTGGCGAGCAGTACTTC
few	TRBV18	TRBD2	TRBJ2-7	CASSTSGASYEQYF	TGTGCCAGCTCTACTAGCGGGGCCTCCTACGAGCAGTACTTC
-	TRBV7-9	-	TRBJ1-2	CASSFGLGYTF	TGTGCCAGCAGCTTTGGACTGGGCTACACCTTC
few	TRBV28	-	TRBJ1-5	CASRILTAGNQPQHF	TGTGCCAGCAGGATCTTGACGGCAGGCAATCAGCCCCAGCATTTT
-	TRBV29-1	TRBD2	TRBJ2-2	CSVPSGRYYNTGELFF	TGCAGCGTTCCTAGCGGGAGGTATTATAACACCGGGGAGCTGTTTTTT
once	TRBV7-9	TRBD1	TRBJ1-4	CASSLGTGAVEKLFF	TGTGCCAGCAGCTTGGGGACAGGGGCGGTTGAAAAACTGTTTTTT
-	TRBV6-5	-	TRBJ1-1	CASSYGFGRRNTEAFF	TGTGCCAGCAGTTACGGGTTCGGCAGGAGGAACACTGAAGCTTTCTTT
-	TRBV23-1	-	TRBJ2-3	CASSRPLRSTDTQYF	TGCGCCAGCAGTCGCCCCTTGCGGTCCACAGATACGCAGTATTTT
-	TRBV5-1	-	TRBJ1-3	CASSSGQRSGNTIYF	TGCGCCAGCAGCTCCGGACAGCGCTCTGGAAACACCATATATTTT
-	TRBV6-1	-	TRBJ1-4	CASSERGQEKLFF	TGTGCCAGCAGTGAACGCGGACAGGAAAAACTGTTTTTT
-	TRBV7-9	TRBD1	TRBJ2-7	CASSLVGQSYEQYF	TGTGCCAGCAGCTTAGTGGGACAGTCCTACGAGCAGTACTTC
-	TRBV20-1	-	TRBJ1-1	CSARAAFF	TGCAGTGCTCGGGCTGCTTTCTTT
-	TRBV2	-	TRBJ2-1	CASSYLGQLDEQFF	TGTGCCAGCAGTTACTTAGGACAGCTCGATGAGCAGTTCTTC
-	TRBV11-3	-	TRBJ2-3	CASSLGAHGTDTQYF	TGTGCCAGCAGCTTGGGAGCACACGGCACAGATACGCAGTATTTT
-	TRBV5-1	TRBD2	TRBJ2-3	CASSSAGTGTDTQYF	TGCGCCAGCAGTTCAGCGGGGACCGGCACAGATACGCAGTATTTT
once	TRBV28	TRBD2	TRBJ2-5	CASSFTTSGKQETQYF	TGTGCCAGCAGTTTCACGACTAGCGGGAAGCAAGAGACCCAGTACTTC
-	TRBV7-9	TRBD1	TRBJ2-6	CASSSRQGSLSGANVLTF	TGTGCCAGCAGCTCGCGACAGGGTAGTCTATCTGGGGCCAACGTCCTGACTTTC
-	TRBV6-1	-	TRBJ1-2	CASSGDPLVGGYTF	TGTGCCAGCAGTGGTGACCCTTTAGTTGGAGGCTACACCTTC
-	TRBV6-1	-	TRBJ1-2	CASSPGTYGYTF	TGTGCCAGCAGCCCCGGCACCTATGGCTACACCTTC
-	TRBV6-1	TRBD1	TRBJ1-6	CAATGQGNVGSPLHF	TGTGCCGCTACCGGACAGGGGAACGTAGGTTCACCCCTCCACTTT
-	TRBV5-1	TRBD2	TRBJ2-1	CASSLGSGLAVTYNEQFF	TGCGCCAGCAGCTTGGGATCGGGGCTAGCGGTAACCTACAATGAGCAGTTCTTC
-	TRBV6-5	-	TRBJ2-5	CASSPRTRATQYF	TGTGCCAGCAGTCCCCGGACCCGAGCGACCCAGTACTTC
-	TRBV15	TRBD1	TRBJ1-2	CATSTPGQGEVGYGYTF	TGTGCCACCAGCACCCCGGGACAGGGAGAAGTAGGGTATGGCTACACCTTC
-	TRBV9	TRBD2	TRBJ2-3	CASSVVGRGGSTDTQYF	TGTGCCAGCAGCGTAGTCGGGCGGGGGGGTAGCACAGATACGCAGTATTTT
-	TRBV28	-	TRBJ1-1	CASSLMAMNTEAFF	TGTGCCAGCAGTTTAATGGCGATGAACACTGAAGCTTTCTTT
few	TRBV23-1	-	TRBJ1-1	CASSRFGSSQAFF	TGCGCCAGCAGTAGGTTCGGGTCTTCCCAAGCTTTCTTT
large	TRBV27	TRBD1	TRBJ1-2	CASSSQTGGNGYTF	TGTGCCAGCAGTTCCCAAACAGGGGGCAATGGCTACACCTTC
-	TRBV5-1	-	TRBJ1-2	CASRSTADGLYGYTF	TGCGCCAGCAGATCGACAGCGGACGGACTCTATGGCTACACCTTC
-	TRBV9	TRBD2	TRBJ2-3	CASSPRTGLAADTQYF	TGTGCCAGCAGCCCCCGGACGGGACTAGCGGCAGATACGCAGTATTTT
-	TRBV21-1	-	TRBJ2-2	CASSRLERTGELFF	TGTGCCAGCAGCAGGTTAGAGAGGACCGGGGAGCTGTTTTTT
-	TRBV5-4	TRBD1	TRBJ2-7	CASSRDSYEQYF	TGTGCCAGCAGCCGGGACAGCTACGAGCAGTACTTC
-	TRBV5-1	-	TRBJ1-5	CASTPRGLVQPQHF	TGCGCCAGCACCCCCCGGGGATTAGTTCAGCCCCAGCATTTT
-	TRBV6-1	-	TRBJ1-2	CASRDTGYSNYGYTF	TGTGCCAGCAGGGATACAGGGTACTCTAACTATGGCTACACCTTC
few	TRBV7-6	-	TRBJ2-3	CASSSTGRTDTQYF	TGTGCCAGCTCTTCGACGGGGAGGACAGATACGCAGTATTTT
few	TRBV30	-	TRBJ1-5	CAWTPGSNQPQHF	TGTGCCTGGACACCGGGGAGCAATCAGCCCCAGCATTTT
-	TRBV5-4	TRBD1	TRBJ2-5	CASSRDRQETQYF	TGTGCCAGCAGCAGGGACAGACAAGAGACCCAGTACTTC
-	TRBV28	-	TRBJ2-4	CASRPTSYSKNIQYF	TGTGCCAGCAGGCCCACTAGTTACTCCAAAAACATTCAGTACTTC
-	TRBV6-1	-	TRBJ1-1	CASSELLNTEAFF	TGTGCCAGCAGTGAACTGTTGAACACTGAAGCTTTCTTT
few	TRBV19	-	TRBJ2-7	CASSPPGKESYEQYF	TGTGCCAGTAGTCCTCCAGGGAAGGAGTCCTACGAGCAGTACTTC